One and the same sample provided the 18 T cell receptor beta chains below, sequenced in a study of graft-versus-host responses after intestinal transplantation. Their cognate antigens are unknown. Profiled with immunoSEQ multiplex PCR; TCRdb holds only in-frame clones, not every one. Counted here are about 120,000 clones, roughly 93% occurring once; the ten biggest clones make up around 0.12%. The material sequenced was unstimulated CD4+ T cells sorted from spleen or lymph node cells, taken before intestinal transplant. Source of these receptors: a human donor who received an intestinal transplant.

CDR3 sequence: CASSLFGTSASYEQYF. CDR3 DNA sequence: TGTGCCAGCAGTTTATTCGGGACTAGCGCGTCCTACGAGCAGTACTTC. The chain carries TRBV28 and TRBJ2-7; 10 bases line up with TRBD2. The ends lost 1 base at V and 1 base at J; junction bases unmatched: 4. The CDR3 is made up of 16 amino acids. CDR1 and CDR2 from the germline V gene are MDHEN and SYDVKM.

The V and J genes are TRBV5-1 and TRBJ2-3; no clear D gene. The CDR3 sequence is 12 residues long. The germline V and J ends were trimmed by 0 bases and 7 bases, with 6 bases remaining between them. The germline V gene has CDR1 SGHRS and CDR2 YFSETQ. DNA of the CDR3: TGCGCCAGCAGCTTGGGAGCGTATACGCAGTATTTT. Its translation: CASSLGAYTQYF.

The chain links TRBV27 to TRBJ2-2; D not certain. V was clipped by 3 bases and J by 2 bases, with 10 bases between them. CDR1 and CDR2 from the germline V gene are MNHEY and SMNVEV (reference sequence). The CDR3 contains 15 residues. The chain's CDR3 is CASSFSRVNTGELFF. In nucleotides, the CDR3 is TGTGCCAGCAGTTTTTCACGCGTTAACACCGGGGAGCTGTTTTTT.

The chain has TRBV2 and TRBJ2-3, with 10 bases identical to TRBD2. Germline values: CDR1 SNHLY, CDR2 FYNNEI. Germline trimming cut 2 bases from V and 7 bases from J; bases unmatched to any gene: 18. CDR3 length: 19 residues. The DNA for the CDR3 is TGTGCCAGCAGTGAATGGGTGGGGACGTCGAGCGGGAGGGCGAATACGCAGTATTTT. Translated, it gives CASSEWVGTSSGRANTQYF.

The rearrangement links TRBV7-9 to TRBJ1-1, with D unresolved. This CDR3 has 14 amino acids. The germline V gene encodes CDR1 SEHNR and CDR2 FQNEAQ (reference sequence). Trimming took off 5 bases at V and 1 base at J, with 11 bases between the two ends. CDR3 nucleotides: TGTGCCAGCAGCCCAACGAATTGGAACACTGAAGCTTTCTTT. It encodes CASSPTNWNTEAFF.

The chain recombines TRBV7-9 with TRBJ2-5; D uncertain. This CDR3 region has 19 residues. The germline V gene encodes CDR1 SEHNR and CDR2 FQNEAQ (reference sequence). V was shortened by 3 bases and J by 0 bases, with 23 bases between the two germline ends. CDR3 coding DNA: TGTGCCAGCAGCTTCTACAACCCCCGGCAGTGGCAAGACCAAGAGACCCAGTACTTC. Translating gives CASSFYNPRQWQDQETQYF.

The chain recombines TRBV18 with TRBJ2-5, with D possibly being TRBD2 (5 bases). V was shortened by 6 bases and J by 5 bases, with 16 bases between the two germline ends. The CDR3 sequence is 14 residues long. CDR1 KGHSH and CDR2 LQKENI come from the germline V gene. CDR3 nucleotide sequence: TGTGCCAGCTCCCTCGGACTGGCTCCGGAGACCCAGTACTTC. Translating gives CASSLGLAPETQYF.

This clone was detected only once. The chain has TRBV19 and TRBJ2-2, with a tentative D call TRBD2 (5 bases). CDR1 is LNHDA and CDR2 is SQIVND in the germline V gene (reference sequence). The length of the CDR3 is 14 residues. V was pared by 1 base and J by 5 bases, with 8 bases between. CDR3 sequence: CASSIVSGTGELFF. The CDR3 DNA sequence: TGTGCCAGTAGTATAGTCTCGGGGACCGGGGAGCTGTTTTTT. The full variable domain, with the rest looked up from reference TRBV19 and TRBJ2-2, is DGGITQSPKYLFRKEGQNVTLSCEQNLNHDAMYWYRQDPGQGLRLIYYSQIVNDFQKGDIAEGYSVSREKKESFPLTVTSAQKNPTAFYLCASSIVSGTGELFFGEGSRLTVL.

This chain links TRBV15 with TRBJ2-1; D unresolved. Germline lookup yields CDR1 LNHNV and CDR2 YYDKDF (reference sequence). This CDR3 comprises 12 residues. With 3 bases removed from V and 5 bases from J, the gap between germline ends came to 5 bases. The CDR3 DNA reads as TGTGCCACCAGCAGGGCAGACAATGAGCAGTTCTTC. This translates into CATSRADNEQFF.

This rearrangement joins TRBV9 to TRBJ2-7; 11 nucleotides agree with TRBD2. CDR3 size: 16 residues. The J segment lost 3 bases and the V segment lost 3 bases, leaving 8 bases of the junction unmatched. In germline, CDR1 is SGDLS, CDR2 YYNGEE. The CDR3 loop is CASSGDPGLAVYEQYF. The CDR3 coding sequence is TGTGCCAGCAGCGGAGATCCGGGACTAGCGGTCTACGAGCAGTACTTC. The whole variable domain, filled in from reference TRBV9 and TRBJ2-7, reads DSGVTQTPKHLITATGQRVTLRCSPRSGDLSVYWYQQSLDQGLQFLIQYYNGEERAKGNILERFSAQQFPDLHSELNLSSLELGDSALYFCASSGDPGLAVYEQYFGPGTRLTVT.

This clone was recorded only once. The chain's CDR3 is CASSYGFRQPQHF. CDR3 nucleotides: TGTGCCAGCAGTTACGGGTTTAGGCAGCCCCAGCATTTT. V is TRBV6-6 and J is TRBJ1-5; D uncertain. Looked up from germline, CDR1 is MNHNY and CDR2 is SVGAGI (reference sequence). The CDR3 has 13 amino acids. Between the trimmed V and J ends, which lost 2 bases and 7 bases, there was a span of 9 bases.

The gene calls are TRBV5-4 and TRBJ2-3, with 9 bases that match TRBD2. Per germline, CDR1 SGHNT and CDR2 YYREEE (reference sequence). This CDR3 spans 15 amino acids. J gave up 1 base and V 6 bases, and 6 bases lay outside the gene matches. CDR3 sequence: CASTPVAGGTDTQYF. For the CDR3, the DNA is TGTGCCAGCACCCCGGTAGCGGGAGGCACAGATACGCAGTATTTT. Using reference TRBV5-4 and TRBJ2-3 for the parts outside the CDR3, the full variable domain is ETGVTQSPTHLIKTRGQQVTLRCSSQSGHNTVSWYQQALGQGPQFIFQYYREEENGRGNFPPRFSGLQFPNYSSELNVNALELDDSALYLCASTPVAGGTDTQYFGPGTRLTVL.

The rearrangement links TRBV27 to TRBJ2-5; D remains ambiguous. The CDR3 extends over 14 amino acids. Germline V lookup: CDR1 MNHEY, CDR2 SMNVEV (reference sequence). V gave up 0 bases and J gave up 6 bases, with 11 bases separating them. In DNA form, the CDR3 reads TGTGCCAGCAGTTTATCTGGGGTCAGGAAGACCCAGTACTTC. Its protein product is CASSLSGVRKTQYF.

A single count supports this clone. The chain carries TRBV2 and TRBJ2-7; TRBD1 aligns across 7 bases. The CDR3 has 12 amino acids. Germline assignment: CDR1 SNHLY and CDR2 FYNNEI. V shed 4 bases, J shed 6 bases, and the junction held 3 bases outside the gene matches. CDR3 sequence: CASSVHRGEQYF. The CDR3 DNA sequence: TGTGCCAGCAGTGTCCACAGGGGCGAGCAGTACTTC. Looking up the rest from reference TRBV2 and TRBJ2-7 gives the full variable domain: EPEVTQTPSHQVTQMGQEVILRCVPISNHLYFYWYRQILGQKVEFLVSFYNNEISEKSEIFDDQFSVERPDGSNFTLKIRSTKLEDSAMYFCASSVHRGEQYFGPGTRLTVT.

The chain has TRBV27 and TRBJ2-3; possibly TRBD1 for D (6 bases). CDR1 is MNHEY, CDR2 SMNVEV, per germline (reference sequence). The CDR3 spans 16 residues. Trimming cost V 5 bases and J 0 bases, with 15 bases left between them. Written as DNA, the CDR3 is TGTGCCAGCAGTCTGGTCAGGGGTGGGAGCACAGATACGCAGTATTTT. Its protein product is CASSLVRGGSTDTQYF.

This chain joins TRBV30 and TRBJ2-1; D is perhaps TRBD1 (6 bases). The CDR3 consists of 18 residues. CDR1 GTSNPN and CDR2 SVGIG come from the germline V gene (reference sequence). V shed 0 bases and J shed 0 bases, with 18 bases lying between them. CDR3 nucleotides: TGTGCCTGGAGTGTAAGCTTCTCTACAGGGAGCTCCTACAATGAGCAGTTCTTC. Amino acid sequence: CAWSVSFSTGSSYNEQFF.

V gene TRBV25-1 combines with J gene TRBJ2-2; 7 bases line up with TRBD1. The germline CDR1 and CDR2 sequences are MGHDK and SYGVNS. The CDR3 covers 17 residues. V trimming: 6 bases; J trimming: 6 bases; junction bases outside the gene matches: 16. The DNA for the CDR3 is TGTGCCAGCAGCTCAAGGGGGCAGCCGAACAGGGCCGGGGAGCTGTTTTTT. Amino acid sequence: CASSSRGQPNRAGELFF.

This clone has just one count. The DNA for the CDR3 is TGTGCCAGCAGCAAACAGGGTAAACAGCCCCAGCATTTT. It codes for CASSKQGKQPQHF. The rearrangement joins TRBV6-1 to TRBJ1-5; D is possibly TRBD1 (6 bases). The CDR3 consists of 13 residues. CDR1 and CDR2 from the germline V gene are MNHNS and SASEGT. Trimming removed 6 bases from V and 7 bases from J, with 13 bases in between.